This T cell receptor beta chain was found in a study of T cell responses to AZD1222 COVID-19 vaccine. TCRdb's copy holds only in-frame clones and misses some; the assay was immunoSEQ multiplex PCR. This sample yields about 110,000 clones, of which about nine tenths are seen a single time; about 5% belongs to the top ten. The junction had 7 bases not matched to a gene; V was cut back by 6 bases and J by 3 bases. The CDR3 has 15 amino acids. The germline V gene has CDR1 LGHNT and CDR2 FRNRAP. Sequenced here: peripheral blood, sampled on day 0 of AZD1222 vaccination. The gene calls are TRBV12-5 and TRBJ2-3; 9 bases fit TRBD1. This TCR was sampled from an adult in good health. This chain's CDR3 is CASGLGQGWTDTQYF. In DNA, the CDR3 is TGTGCTAGTGGGCTCGGACAGGGGTGGACAGATACGCAGTATTTT. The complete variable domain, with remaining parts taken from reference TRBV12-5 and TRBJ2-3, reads DARVTQTPRHKVTEMGQEVTMRCQPILGHNTVFWYRQTMMQGLELLAYFRNRAPLDDSGMPKDRFSAEMPDATLATLKIQPSEPRDSAVYFCASGLGQGWTDTQYFGPGTRLTVL.